These 8 T cell receptor beta chains originate from one sample sequenced in a study of beta chain features in type 1 diabetes. Findings and caveats of the study: All four CD4+ subsets from Type 1 diabetes patients carried moderately but significantly shorter TCRB CDR3s.

Reverse transcription of all isolated RNA meant that expressed TCRB transcripts were sequenced. TCRdb's copy holds only in-frame clones and misses some; the assay was immunoSEQ multiplex PCR. Of 300,000 or so clones in the sample, around 9.3% were seen once. Their cognate antigens are unknown. What was sequenced was central memory CD4+ T cells from blood. These receptors were collected from a man between 25 and 39 years old with type 1 diabetes.

In nucleotides, the CDR3 is TGTGCCAGTAGTACTACCCAGGGAGGAGAGACCCAGTACTTC. Amino acids: CASSTTQGGETQYF. The V and J genes are TRBV19 and TRBJ2-5; TRBD2 might be the D (6 bases). V shed 4 bases and J shed 4 bases, with 13 bases lying between them. Per germline, CDR1 LNHDA and CDR2 SQIVND (reference sequence). This CDR3 is built from 14 residues.

V is TRBV29-1 and J is TRBJ1-2; D perhaps matches TRBD1 (6 bases). The CDR3 runs to 12 residues. Germline V gene lookup returns CDR1 SQVTM and CDR2 ANQGSEA. CDR3: CTRRGADYGYTF. The CDR3 DNA reads as TGCACCCGCCGGGGGGCGGACTATGGCTACACCTTC. The full variable domain, completed using reference TRBV29-1 and TRBJ1-2, is SAVISQKPSRDICQRGTSLTIQCQVDSQVTMMFWYRQQPGQSLTLIATANQGSEATYESGFVIDKFPISRPNLTFSTLTVSNMSPEDSSIYLCTRRGADYGYTFGSGTRLTVV.

V usage is TRBV2 and J usage is TRBJ2-1; D gene uncertain. Germline V gene data show CDR1 as SNHLY and CDR2 as FYNNEI. This CDR3 has 13 amino acids. Trimming shortened V by 4 bases and J by 1 base, and 5 bases separated the two germline ends. Here the CDR3 reads CASSVESYNEQFF. The CDR3 nucleotides read TGTGCCAGCAGTGTGGAATCCTACAATGAGCAGTTCTTC.

The J gene is TRBJ2-5, the V gene TRBV2; a weak D match, TRBD2 (6 bases). This CDR3 region has 15 residues. Deletions cut 6 bases from V and 7 bases from J, with 21 bases between. Germline V lookup: CDR1 SNHLY, CDR2 FYNNEI. Written as DNA, the CDR3 is TGTGCCAGCAGGCCCTCCCCTGGGACTTCGGGGACCCAGTACTTC. It translates to CASRPSPGTSGTQYF.

This clone was detected a few times. V is TRBV5-1 and J is TRBJ2-3; 7 bases match TRBD1. This CDR3 has 15 amino acids. CDR1 and CDR2 from the germline V gene are SGHRS and YFSETQ. After removal of 5 bases from V and 0 bases from J, the junction contained 6 bases not matched to a gene. The CDR3 protein is CASRPGQASTDTQYF. The CDR3, as DNA: TGCGCCAGCAGACCCGGACAGGCAAGCACAGATACGCAGTATTTT.

This clone was found a few times. V is TRBV30 and J is TRBJ1-5, with 7 bases identical to TRBD1. V lost 3 bases to trimming and J lost 3 bases; unmatched junction nucleotides: 5. Germline V lookup: CDR1 GTSNPN, CDR2 SVGIG (reference sequence). This CDR3 has 14 amino acids. CDR3: CAWRQTGYNQPQHF. The CDR3 coding sequence is TGTGCCTGGAGACAGACAGGGTACAATCAGCCCCAGCATTTT.

The rearrangement links TRBV5-1 to TRBJ1-1; D call uncertain. The germline V and J ends were trimmed by 4 bases and 6 bases, with 19 bases remaining between them. The CDR3 runs 15 residues. The germline gives CDR1 SGHRS, CDR2 YFSETQ. The CDR3 sequence: CASSPPGDLSAEAFF. CDR3 DNA: TGCGCCAGCAGCCCTCCTGGAGATTTAAGCGCTGAAGCTTTCTTT.

J is TRBJ1-4 and V is TRBV5-6; the D gene is possibly TRBD1 (5 bases). CDR1 and CDR2 (germline): SGHDT, YYEEEE. Trimming took 2 bases from V and 5 from J, leaving 16 bases between them. The CDR3 totals 16 residues. The CDR3 protein is CASSFSMPGLNEKLFF. CDR3 in DNA: TGTGCCAGCAGCTTCTCAATGCCAGGGTTAAATGAAAAACTGTTTTTT.